This TCR beta chain came from a study of shared clonotypes between healthy human individuals. Whole-study context: Researchers drew samples from two women and a few men aged 18 to 49. Broader study findings: When compared with the clonotypes that were shared by all four sorted-subset donors, the non-shared clonotypes turned out to have lower generation probabilities. Memory subsets had estimated richness that was generally smaller than that of naive subsets. Clonotype sharing across a handful of donors was observed for around 5% of naive CD4 clonotypes.

Notes on this clone: Its matching antigen is unknown.

Using immunoSEQ multiplex PCR, the repertoire was profiled, and TCRdb retains in-frame clones only, with some absent. This table has over a million clones, approximately 76% appearing once. The CDR3 is 11 residues long. Looked up from germline, CDR1 is MNHEY and CDR2 is SMNVEV (reference sequence). Deletions cut 3 bases from V and 6 bases from J, with 2 bases between. Material: memory CD4+ T cells sorted from blood. The sample's subset: CD45RA-negative fraction. The chain links TRBV27 to TRBJ2-2; D not certain. The source is a man younger than 35 in good health. The CDR3 protein is CASSLAGELFF. The CDR3 DNA reads TGTGCCAGCAGTTTGGCCGGGGAGCTGTTTTTT.